Presented here are 7 T cell receptor beta chains from one specimen sequenced in a study of CD8 T cells in Susac syndrome. Reverse transcription of roughly 0.45 to 1 ug RNA used random hexamers. In TCRdb, the immunoSEQ multiplex PCR reads were re-called with MiXCR into one record per CDR3 protein. The data hold 250,000 to 300,000 distinct CDR3 sequences, with roughly 85% observed a single time. Sequencing used CD8+ T cells from PBMCs. The origin of the receptors is a human donor with multiple sclerosis.

The chain links TRBV7-9 to TRBJ2-7; 8 bases match TRBD1. The CDR3 runs 16 residues. J was trimmed by 1 base and V by 0 bases; bases with no gene match: 5. Germline V gene lookup returns CDR1 SEHNR and CDR2 FQNEAQ (reference sequence). This chain's CDR3 is CASSLARTGRSYEQYF. CDR3 in DNA: TGTGCCAGCAGCTTAGCTCGGACAGGGCGTTCCTACGAGCAGTACTTC.

This clonotype has just a few counts. The chain joins TRBV19 to TRBJ1-2; the D is unclear. Deletions cut 3 bases from V and 4 bases from J, with 12 bases between. The CDR3 extends over 14 amino acids. Germline assignment: CDR1 LNHDA and CDR2 SQIVND (reference sequence). CDR3 bases: TGTGCCAGTAGTATGACGGGGATGCTCTATGGCTACACCTTC. This translates into CASSMTGMLYGYTF. Variable domain in full (rest from reference TRBV19 and TRBJ1-2): DGGITQSPKYLFRKEGQNVTLSCEQNLNHDAMYWYRQDPGQGLRLIYYSQIVNDFQKGDIAEGYSVSREKKESFPLTVTSAQKNPTAFYLCASSMTGMLYGYTFGSGTRLTVV.

CDR3 amino acids: CTHRLPGRGRALEQFF. CDR3 nucleotide sequence: TGCACTCATCGGCTCCCTGGACGCGGGAGGGCCCTGGAGCAGTTCTTC. This chain uses TRBV21-1 with TRBJ2-1; the tabulated D call, TRBD2, remains unverified against the DNA. TRBV21-1 is a documented pseudogene. There are 16 residues in the CDR3.

The chain couples TRBV9 to TRBJ1-5; tentatively, D is TRBD1 (5 bases). The CDR3 is 17 residues long. In germline, CDR1 is SGDLS, CDR2 YYNGEE. With 3 bases removed from V and 3 bases from J, the gap between germline ends came to 19 bases. DNA for the CDR3: TGTGCCAGCAGCGGCGGTGACAGCGGATGGGACAATCAGCCCCAGCATTTT. Its translation: CASSGGDSGWDNQPQHF.

The J gene is TRBJ1-2, the V gene TRBV29-1; 11 bases fit TRBD1. V lost 0 bases to trimming and J lost 8 bases; unmatched junction nucleotides: 11. CDR3 length: 16 residues. Germline CDR1 is SQVTM and CDR2 is ANQGSEA. The DNA for the CDR3 is TGCAGCGTTGAAGACTGGTCCGGACAGGGGGCAGGAGGCTACACCTTC. Protein sequence: CSVEDWSGQGAGGYTF.

The J gene is TRBJ1-4, the V gene TRBV7-2, with D perhaps matching TRBD1 (6 bases). Trimming cost V 1 base and J 2 bases, with 11 bases left between them. This CDR3 region has 16 residues. The germline V gene has CDR1 SGHTA and CDR2 FQGNSA. CDR3 DNA sequence: TGTGCCAGCAGCTTAGATCGCAGGGGCACTAATGAAAAACTGTTTTTT. Amino acid sequence: CASSLDRRGTNEKLFF.

A few counts support this clonotype. The CDR3 nucleotides read TGTGCCAGCAGCTTGGTACTAGCGGGAGAGGTTGAGCAGTTCTTC. Translation gives CASSLVLAGEVEQFF. The V gene is TRBV5-6, the J gene TRBJ2-1; 11 bases are a match to TRBD2. CDR1 and CDR2 from the germline V gene are SGHDT and YYEEEE. The CDR3 spans 15 residues. The V and J ends lost 0 bases and 9 bases, in that order; junction bases with no gene match: 5.